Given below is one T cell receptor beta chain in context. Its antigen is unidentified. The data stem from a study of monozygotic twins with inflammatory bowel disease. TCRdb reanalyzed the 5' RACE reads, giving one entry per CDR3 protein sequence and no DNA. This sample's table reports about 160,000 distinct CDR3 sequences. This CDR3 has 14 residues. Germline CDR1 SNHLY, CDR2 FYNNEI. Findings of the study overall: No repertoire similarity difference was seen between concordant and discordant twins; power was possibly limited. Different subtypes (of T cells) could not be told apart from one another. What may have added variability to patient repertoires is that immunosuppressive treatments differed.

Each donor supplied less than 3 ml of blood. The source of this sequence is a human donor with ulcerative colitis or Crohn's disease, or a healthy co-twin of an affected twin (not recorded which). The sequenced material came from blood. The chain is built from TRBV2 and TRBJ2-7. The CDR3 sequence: CASRSGSSSYEQYF. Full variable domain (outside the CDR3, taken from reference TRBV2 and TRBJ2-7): EPEVTQTPSHQVTQMGQEVILRCVPISNHLYFYWYRQILGQKVEFLVSFYNNEISEKSEIFDDQFSVERPDGSNFTLKIRSTKLEDSAMYFCASRSGSSSYEQYFGPGTRLTVT.